Reported below is one T cell receptor (beta chain). Its cognate antigen is unknown. Sequencing used immunoSEQ multiplex PCR; TCRdb keeps in-frame clones, though not all of them. The sample has about 120,000 clones, approximately 90% seen once. The data belong to a study of T cell responses to AZD1222 COVID-19 vaccine. Across the study: Researchers grouped second doses given at about 4 or about 12 weeks into one pool. Whole-study results and caveats: A rise in Spike-specific TCR breadth and depth followed two AZD1222 doses. Researchers report vaccine-associated CD4 TCRs spanning spike, with dominance at 160-218 and 743-854. Donors were chiefly white British, with a greater number of females, and clonal diversity was perhaps underestimated.

Germline V lookup: CDR1 LGHNA, CDR2 YSLEER. The CDR3 loop spans 15 amino acids. Trimming removed 1 base from V and 5 bases from J, with 14 bases in between. Source: peripheral blood, taken on day 0 of AZD1222 vaccination. This chain uses TRBV4-3 with TRBJ1-2; unclear D gene. This receptor was obtained from an adult in good health. In nucleotides, the CDR3 is TGCGCCAGCAGCCAAGTGTCGTGGGCGGGGTATGGCTACACCTTC. Translating it yields CASSQVSWAGYGYTF.